This entry lists 20 T cell receptor beta chains sequenced from one sample in a study of shared clonotypes between healthy human individuals. Assay used: immunoSEQ multiplex PCR; TCRdb lists only in-frame clones, some missing. The sample contains 1.5 million to 2.5 million clones, over 85% of which appear only once. The naive CD8 population came from CD45RO-negative cells selected for CCR7, without terminally differentiated effector memory CD45RA+ cells. Specimen: naive CD8+ T cells sorted from blood. These receptors were obtained from a man aged 18 to 30 in good health.

The rearrangement joins TRBV5-1 to TRBJ1-1; D is undetermined. Germline V lookup: CDR1 SGHRS, CDR2 YFSETQ. Trimming pared 1 base from V and 1 base from J, leaving 5 bases between. This CDR3 has 13 residues. CDR3 in amino acids: CASSLSSNTEAFF. The CDR3 DNA follows: TGCGCCAGCAGCTTGAGCTCGAACACTGAAGCTTTCTTT.

This clone was seen once. The rearrangement uses TRBV5-1 and TRBJ2-7, with 7 bases aligning to TRBD2. The CDR3 has 14 amino acids. With V trimmed by 5 bases and J by 1 base, 6 bases remained unmatched. Germline values: CDR1 SGHRS, CDR2 YFSETQ. CDR3 bases: TGCGCCAGCAGGGGCGGGGGAGTTTCCTACGAGCAGTACTTC. It yields the protein CASRGGGVSYEQYF.

This chain links TRBV7-9 with TRBJ1-3; TRBD1 agrees at 7 bases. The length of the CDR3 is 18 residues. Germline V gene sequence: CDR1 SEHNR, CDR2 FQNEAQ (reference sequence). V trimming: 3 bases; J trimming: 1 base; junction bases outside the gene matches: 12. Written as DNA, the CDR3 is TGTGCCAGCAGCTTGGTAGGGGACAGCGGAGTATCTGGAAACACCATATATTTT. Translating it yields CASSLVGDSGVSGNTIYF.

The chain recombines TRBV6-1 with TRBJ1-2, with D possibly matching TRBD1 (5 bases). This CDR3 contains 14 residues. Trimming pared 0 bases from V and 5 bases from J, leaving 10 bases between. In germline, CDR1 is MNHNS, CDR2 SASEGT. The CDR3 coding sequence is TGTGCCAGCAGTGAAGCGGGGGATTATTATGGCTACACCTTC. It translates to CASSEAGDYYGYTF.

The chain has TRBV30 and TRBJ1-3; 12 bases map to TRBD1. The CDR3 has 16 amino acids. V lost 5 bases and J lost 4; bases outside the gene matches: 9. CDR1 is GTSNPN, CDR2 SVGIG, per germline (reference sequence). In nucleotides, the CDR3 is TGTGCCTGGGGGCAGGGACAGGGGGCATGGGGAAACACCATATATTTT. This codes for CAWGQGQGAWGNTIYF.

This chain connects TRBV7-9 to TRBJ2-3; 7 bases fit TRBD2. CDR1 and CDR2 (germline): SEHNR, FQNEAQ (reference sequence). Trimming removed 1 base from V and 3 bases from J; junction bases left unmatched: 4. The CDR3 spans 15 residues. In nucleotides, the CDR3 is TGTGCCAGCAGCTTAGTGACTAGCAATACAGATACGCAGTATTTT. Translation: CASSLVTSNTDTQYF.

This rearrangement joins TRBV11-2 to TRBJ2-1; 14 nucleotides line up with TRBD2. Germline CDR1 reads SGHAT; CDR2 reads FQNNGV. V shed 5 bases and J 7 bases; nucleotides not matched to a gene: 10. This CDR3 is built from 17 residues. The CDR3 DNA follows: TGTGCCAGCAGCCCGGGACTAGCGGGGGTCCTACAGAATGAGCAGTTCTTC. Amino acid sequence: CASSPGLAGVLQNEQFF.

This sequence joins TRBV5-3 and TRBJ2-3; D is perhaps TRBD1 or TRBD2 (6 bases each). TRBV5-3 is reported as an ORF; its role is uncertain. The CDR3 runs to 17 residues. Deletions cut 5 bases from V and 0 bases from J, with 19 bases between. CDR3 amino acids: CARRGGGSAASTDTQYF. CDR3 nucleotide sequence: TGTGCCAGAAGAGGAGGGGGTAGCGCGGCAAGCACAGATACGCAGTATTTT.

Concerning this clone itself: In the same sample, other DNA sequences code for this CDR3. The chain joins TRBV29-1 to TRBJ1-2; the match to TRBD1 covers 7 bases. The CDR3 loop spans 11 amino acids. The trim removed 6 bases at V and 2 bases at J, leaving 0 bases unmatched. The V gene's germline CDR1 is SQVTM and CDR2 ANQGSEA. Here the CDR3 reads CSVQGNYGYTF. DNA of the CDR3: TGCAGCGTACAGGGGAACTATGGCTACACCTTC.

The chain employs TRBV6-1 and TRBJ1-2; D is ambiguous. Germline V lookup: CDR1 MNHNS, CDR2 SASEGT. CDR3 length: 15 amino acids. Trimming pared 1 base from V and 2 bases from J, leaving 11 bases between. The DNA for the CDR3 is TGTGCCAGCAGTGAAGGGGCCAGGTCGAACTATGGCTACACCTTC. Protein product: CASSEGARSNYGYTF.

The chain recombines TRBV9 with TRBJ2-1, with 7 positions matching TRBD2. J lost 6 bases, V lost 0 bases, and 3 bases had no gene match. Germline V gives CDR1 SGDLS, CDR2 YYNGEE. The CDR3 is made up of 14 amino acids. CDR3 nucleotides: TGTGCCAGCAGCGTAGCGGGAGGAGCCAATGAGCAGTTCTTC. Its protein is CASSVAGGANEQFF.

This rearrangement joins TRBV2 to TRBJ2-1; D is possibly TRBD1 or TRBD2 (5 bases each). Germline-derived CDR1 and CDR2 are SNHLY and FYNNEI. CDR3 length: 13 residues. V was shortened by 4 bases and J by 9 bases, with 13 bases between the two germline ends. The CDR3 here is CASSGPEGIEQFF. The CDR3 region has the DNA TGTGCCAGCAGTGGGCCAGAGGGGATTGAGCAGTTCTTC.

This chain connects TRBV6-1 to TRBJ1-1; D unclear. V was pared by 9 bases and J by 2 bases, with 10 bases between. This CDR3 region has 12 residues. The germline V gene has CDR1 MNHNS and CDR2 SASEGT. The CDR3, as DNA: TGTGCCAGTTTCGGATACAACACTGAAGCTTTCTTT. This translates into CASFGYNTEAFF.

The rearrangement links TRBV6-6 to TRBJ1-3; D perhaps matches TRBD1 (5 bases). The CDR3 runs 15 residues. V was clipped by 7 bases and J by 4 bases, with 17 bases between them. CDR1 is MNHNY, CDR2 SVGAGI, per germline (reference sequence). The DNA of the CDR3 is TGTGCCAGCACTCCTCAAGGGGTTGGCGGAAACACCATATATTTT. Translating gives CASTPQGVGGNTIYF.

The chain joins TRBV27 to TRBJ2-2; D perhaps matches TRBD1 (5 bases). The germline V gene has CDR1 MNHEY and CDR2 SMNVEV (reference sequence). Trimming shortened V by 5 bases and J by 2 bases, and 12 bases separated the two germline ends. The CDR3 runs to 15 residues. This chain's CDR3 is CASSPPGHNTGELFF. CDR3 bases: TGTGCCAGCAGTCCCCCTGGACACAACACCGGGGAGCTGTTTTTT.

This rearrangement joins TRBV6-1 to TRBJ2-5; 7 bases match TRBD2. CDR1 is MNHNS and CDR2 is SASEGT in the germline V gene. The trim removed 1 base at V and 4 bases at J, leaving 3 bases unmatched. This CDR3 has 14 amino acids. This chain's CDR3 is CASSEDAGAETQYF. The CDR3 region has the DNA TGTGCCAGCAGTGAAGACGCGGGAGCAGAGACCCAGTACTTC.

The chain links TRBV6-6 to TRBJ2-5, with 7 nucleotides matching TRBD1. This CDR3 has 15 residues. Looked up from germline, CDR1 is MNHNY and CDR2 is SVGAGI (reference sequence). V was clipped by 7 bases and J by 3 bases; unmatched bases: 11. CDR3 sequence reads: CASTLYRGSEETQYF. The CDR3 bases are TGTGCCAGCACCTTATACAGGGGCTCCGAAGAGACCCAGTACTTC.

The chain employs TRBV7-9 and TRBJ2-1; 8 bases map to TRBD2. The CDR3 runs 17 residues. J was trimmed by 2 bases and V by 5 bases; bases with no gene match: 11. Germline V gene sequence: CDR1 SEHNR, CDR2 FQNEAQ (reference sequence). Written as DNA, the CDR3 is TGTGCCAGCAGCCCACCACTAGCGGTTAGAACCTACAATGAGCAGTTCTTC. Its protein is CASSPPLAVRTYNEQFF.

The V gene is TRBV11-2, the J gene TRBJ2-5, with a possible D match to TRBD1 (6 bases). The CDR3 is 17 residues long. Trimming cost V 5 bases and J 5 bases, with 24 bases left between them. CDR1 is SGHAT and CDR2 is FQNNGV in the germline V gene. The CDR3 coding sequence is TGTGCCAGCAGCCCCCTTACAACTCTTACAGGGTGGGAGACCCAGTACTTC. Translated, it gives CASSPLTTLTGWETQYF.

The chain carries TRBV2 and TRBJ1-1; D remains unclear. This CDR3 is built from 14 residues. V lost 5 bases to trimming and J lost 4 bases, with 14 bases between them. Germline CDR1 is SNHLY and CDR2 is FYNNEI. The CDR3 loop is CASSYSGFSTEAFF. For the CDR3, the DNA is TGTGCCAGCAGTTATTCCGGGTTTTCCACTGAAGCTTTCTTT.